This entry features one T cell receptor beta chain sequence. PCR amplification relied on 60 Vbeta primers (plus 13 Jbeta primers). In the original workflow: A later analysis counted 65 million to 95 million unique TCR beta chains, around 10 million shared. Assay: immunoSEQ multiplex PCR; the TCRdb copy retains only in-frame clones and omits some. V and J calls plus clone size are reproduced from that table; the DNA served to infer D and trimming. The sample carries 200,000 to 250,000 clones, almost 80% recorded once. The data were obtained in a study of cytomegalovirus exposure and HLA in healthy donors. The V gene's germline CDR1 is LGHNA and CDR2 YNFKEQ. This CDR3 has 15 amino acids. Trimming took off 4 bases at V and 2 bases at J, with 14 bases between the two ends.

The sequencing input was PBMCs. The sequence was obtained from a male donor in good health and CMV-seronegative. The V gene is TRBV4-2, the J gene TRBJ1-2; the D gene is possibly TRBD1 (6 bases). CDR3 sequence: CASSLYRALNYGYTF. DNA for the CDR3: TGTGCCAGCAGCCTTTACAGGGCCCTCAACTATGGCTACACCTTC.